The rows below give T cell receptor beta chains drawn from one sample of a study of blood T cell repertoires in COVID-19. Profiled with immunoSEQ multiplex PCR; TCRdb holds only in-frame clones, not every one. The table shows some 65,000 clones, with around 88% occurring only once. What was sequenced was peripheral blood. The receptor source for this set is a man aged 35 to 55 with COVID-19, enrolled during active disease. CDR3s include the opening cysteine and the closing phenylalanine or tryptophan. D genes are given only for firm matches. Clone size, where shown, is once, few, many, or a class for clones that have expanded.

>TRBJ1-2|13|.|.|TRBV10-3
CAITLQIFSGYTF
TGTGCCATCACTTTACAGATTTTTAGTGGCTACACCTTC
>TRBJ1-1|14|.|.|TRBV6-1
CASSDRDRSTEAFF
TGTGCCAGCAGTGATCGCGACAGGTCCACTGAAGCTTTCTTT
>TRBJ2-2|15|.|.|TRBV6-5
CASSYFTGFAGELFF
TGTGCCAGCAGTTACTTTACAGGGTTTGCCGGGGAGCTGTTTTTT
>TRBJ2-2|13|.|few|TRBV16
CASSPANTGELFF
TGTGCCAGCAGCCCCGCGAACACCGGGGAGCTGTTTTTT
>TRBJ2-1|14|TRBD2|once|TRBV3-1/TRBV3-2
CASSQERGGNEQFF
TGTGCCAGCAGCCAAGAGCGGGGGGGCAATGAGCAGTTCTTC
>TRBJ1-2|14|.|.|TRBV24-1
CATSDVTGGYGYTF
TGTGCCACCAGTGACGTAACGGGGGGGTATGGCTACACCTTC
>TRBJ1-4|15|.|once|TRBV15
CATSRDRGANEKLFF
TGTGCCACCAGCAGAGATCGGGGGGCTAATGAAAAACTGTTTTTT
>TRBJ2-1|15|TRBD1|.|TRBV7-2
CASSPRTGLFDEQFF
TGTGCCAGCAGCCCCAGGACAGGGTTATTCGATGAGCAGTTCTTC
>TRBJ2-4|12|.|.|TRBV7-9
CASSLESISQYF
TGTGCCAGCAGCTTAGAGAGTATTAGTCAGTACTTC
>TRBJ1-5|16|.|.|TRBV5-8
CASSPAWAGSNQPQHF
TGTGCCAGCAGCCCCGCTTGGGCGGGGAGCAATCAGCCCCAGCATTTT
>TRBJ1-2|15|TRBD1|.|TRBV4-2
CASSQIEGGRIGYTF
TGTGCCAGCAGCCAAATAGAAGGGGGCCGTATTGGCTACACCTTC
>TRBJ1-6|12|.|.|TRBV6-5
CASSYQNSPLHF
TGTGCCAGCAGTTACCAGAATTCACCCCTCCACTTT
>TRBJ1-1|14|TRBD1|few|TRBV3-1/TRBV3-2
CASSQQTGRTEAFF
TGTGCCAGCAGCCAACAGACAGGGAGGACTGAAGCTTTCTTT
>TRBJ1-5|16|TRBD1|.|TRBV5-1
CASSPGTGDSNQPQHF
TGCGCCAGCAGCCCCGGGACAGGGGATAGCAATCAGCCCCAGCATTTT
>TRBJ1-1|12|.|.|TRBV5-1
CASSLGQNEAFF
TGCGCCAGCAGCTTGGGACAGAACGAAGCTTTCTTT
>TRBJ2-2|15|TRBD1|once|TRBV27
CASTPGTGATGELFF
TGTGCCAGCACTCCCGGGACAGGGGCCACCGGGGAGCTGTTTTTT
>TRBJ2-7|14|.|.|TRBV19
CASSIATAPGEQYF
TGTGCCAGTAGCATTGCGACAGCCCCCGGCGAGCAGTACTTC
>TRBJ2-7|15|TRBD1|.|TRBV3-1/TRBV3-2
CASSQGTGIPYEQYF
TGTGCCAGCAGCCAAGGGACAGGGATACCCTACGAGCAGTACTTC
>TRBJ1-4|14|.|.|TRBV5-1
CASSMERRNEKLFF
TGCGCCAGCAGCATGGAGCGGAGGAATGAAAAACTGTTTTTT
>TRBJ2-7|14|.|.|TRBV6-5
CASSHDLGPYEQYF
TGTGCCAGCAGCCACGACCTGGGGCCCTACGAGCAGTACTTC
>TRBJ2-5|16|TRBD2|.|TRBV4-1
CASRYLSGGYQETQYF
TGCGCCAGCAGATACCTAAGCGGGGGGTACCAAGAGACCCAGTACTTC
>TRBJ2-5|16|TRBD1|.|TRBV7-6
CASSNRYRGTQETQYF
TGTGCCAGCAGCAACCGCTACAGGGGTACACAAGAGACCCAGTACTTC
>TRBJ2-1|15|TRBD1|.|TRBV7-7
CASSLGTGSYNEQFF
TGTGCCAGCAGCTTAGGGACAGGGAGTTACAATGAGCAGTTCTTC
>TRBJ1-6|15|TRBD1|.|TRBV6-1
CASSEGQGLYSPLHF
TGTGCCAGCAGTGAAGGACAGGGATTGTATTCACCCCTCCACTTT
>TRBJ1-1|13|.|.|TRBV9
CASSVQGRTEAFF
TGTGCCAGCAGCGTACAGGGGCGTACTGAAGCTTTCTTT
>TRBJ2-7|13|.|.|TRBV6-5
CASCLYRSYEQYF
TGTGCCAGCTGCTTGTACAGGAGCTACGAGCAGTACTTC
>TRBJ2-7|15|TRBD1|.|TRBV5-6
CASSSPGQGSYEQYF
TGTGCCAGCAGCTCACCGGGACAGGGGTCTTACGAGCAGTACTTC
>TRBJ1-1|13|.|.|TRBV6-5
CASSQYMNTEAFF
TGTGCCAGCAGTCAGTACATGAACACTGAAGCTTTCTTT